This is a list of T cell receptor beta chains from one sample in a study of blood T cell repertoires in COVID-19. The data were produced by immunoSEQ multiplex PCR, yet TCRdb's version contains in-frame clones alone and is incomplete. Among about 97,000 clones, 85% were seen once, and the ten largest hold 1.5% to 2%. Sequenced: peripheral blood. Receptors were obtained from a woman in her 70s with active or convalescent COVID-19. Both conserved end residues are part of each CDR3. D genes are given only for firm matches. Expanded clones get a size class; other rows say once, few or many, or leave the size out.

size: -
V: TRBV2
J: TRBJ1-1
D: -
CDR3: CASGGEVNTEAFF
DNA: TGTGCCAGCGGAGGGGAAGTGAACACTGAAGCTTTCTTT

size: -
V: TRBV6-2/TRBV6-3
J: TRBJ1-5
D: TRBD1
CDR3: CASSHGQGQPQHF
DNA: TGTGCCAGCAGCCACGGACAGGGCCAGCCCCAGCATTTT

size: -
V: TRBV2
J: TRBJ1-5
D: -
CDR3: CASSEGSSNQPQHF
DNA: TGTGCCAGCAGTGAAGGCAGTAGCAATCAGCCCCAGCATTTT

size: -
V: TRBV3-1/TRBV3-2
J: TRBJ2-3
D: -
CDR3: CASSQDPRGTQYF
DNA: TGTGCCAGCAGCCAAGATCCTAGGGGTACGCAGTATTTT

size: -
V: TRBV10-3
J: TRBJ2-1
D: -
CDR3: CANSRGQEDEQFF
DNA: TGTGCCAACAGCCGGGGACAAGAAGATGAGCAGTTCTTC

size: -
V: TRBV9
J: TRBJ2-2
D: -
CDR3: CASSADTVGGELFF
DNA: TGTGCCAGCAGCGCGGACACGGTGGGCGGGGAGCTGTTTTTT

size: few
V: TRBV11-2
J: TRBJ1-3
D: -
CDR3: CASSLSYAGSGNTIYF
DNA: TGTGCCAGCAGCCTCAGCTATGCAGGCTCTGGAAACACCATATATTTT

size: -
V: TRBV11-2
J: TRBJ1-2
D: -
CDR3: CASSLRGLGYTF
DNA: TGTGCCAGCAGCTTAAGAGGGCTTGGCTACACCTTC

size: -
V: TRBV19
J: TRBJ2-3
D: -
CDR3: CASASAGTDTQYF
DNA: TGTGCCAGTGCGTCCGCGGGCACAGATACGCAGTATTTT

size: -
V: TRBV19
J: TRBJ1-4
D: -
CDR3: CASSPSTATFNEKLFF
DNA: TGTGCCAGTAGCCCTTCGACAGCTACTTTTAATGAAAAACTGTTTTTT

size: -
V: TRBV6-5
J: TRBJ2-7
D: TRBD2
CDR3: CASSYSSLTSGNEQYF
DNA: TGTGCCAGCAGTTACTCGTCCCTGACTAGCGGTAACGAGCAGTACTTC

size: -
V: TRBV5-6
J: TRBJ2-5
D: TRBD2
CDR3: CASSLRLAGVETQYF
DNA: TGTGCCAGCAGCTTGCGACTAGCGGGAGTGGAGACCCAGTACTTC

size: -
V: TRBV7-2
J: TRBJ2-5
D: -
CDR3: CASSQWRGPQETQYF
DNA: TGTGCCAGCAGCCAGTGGCGGGGGCCCCAAGAGACCCAGTACTTC

size: -
V: TRBV7-8
J: TRBJ1-2
D: -
CDR3: CASSHQHSNYGYTF
DNA: TGTGCCAGCAGCCACCAACATTCTAACTATGGCTACACCTTC

size: -
V: TRBV7-9
J: TRBJ2-3
D: TRBD2
CDR3: CASSLRGEGDTQYF
DNA: TGTGCCAGCAGCTTGAGAGGGGAGGGGGATACGCAGTATTTT

size: -
V: TRBV21-1
J: TRBJ1-4
D: -
CDR3: CASRQGAREKLFF
DNA: TGTGCCAGCAGACAGGGGGCAAGGGAAAAACTGTTTTTT

size: -
V: TRBV5-1
J: TRBJ2-5
D: TRBD1
CDR3: CASRQTGTGQETQYF
DNA: TGCGCCAGCAGACAGACCGGGACAGGTCAAGAGACCCAGTACTTC

size: -
V: TRBV6-2/TRBV6-3
J: TRBJ1-1
D: -
CDR3: CASSTLQEAFF
DNA: TGTGCCAGCAGTACACTACAAGAAGCTTTCTTT

size: -
V: TRBV6-5
J: TRBJ2-3
D: -
CDR3: CASRSGRVTDTQYF
DNA: TGTGCCAGCAGGTCGGGCAGGGTTACAGATACGCAGTATTTT

size: -
V: TRBV7-2
J: TRBJ2-3
D: -
CDR3: CASSFQITDTQYF
DNA: TGTGCCAGCAGCTTCCAAATCACAGATACGCAGTATTTT

size: -
V: TRBV5-1
J: TRBJ2-5
D: TRBD1
CDR3: CASSPGQGKMETQYF
DNA: TGCGCCAGCAGCCCCGGACAGGGTAAGATGGAGACCCAGTACTTC

size: -
V: TRBV9
J: TRBJ2-1
D: TRBD2
CDR3: CASNPSGNSYNEQFF
DNA: TGTGCCAGCAACCCTAGCGGGAACTCCTACAATGAGCAGTTCTTC

size: -
V: TRBV2
J: TRBJ2-3
D: -
CDR3: CASSVGASTDTQYF
DNA: TGTGCCAGCAGTGTGGGGGCGAGCACAGATACGCAGTATTTT